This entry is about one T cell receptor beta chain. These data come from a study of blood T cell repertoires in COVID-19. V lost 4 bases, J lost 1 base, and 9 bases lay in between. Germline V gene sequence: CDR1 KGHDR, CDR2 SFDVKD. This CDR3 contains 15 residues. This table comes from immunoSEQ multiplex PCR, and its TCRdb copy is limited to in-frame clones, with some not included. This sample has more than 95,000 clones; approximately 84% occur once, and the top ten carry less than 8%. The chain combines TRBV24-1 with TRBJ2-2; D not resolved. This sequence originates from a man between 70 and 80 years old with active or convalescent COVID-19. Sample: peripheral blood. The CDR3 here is CATSDPTVNTGELFF. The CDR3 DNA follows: TGTGCCACCAGTGACCCTACAGTGAACACCGGGGAGCTGTTTTTT.